The TCR beta chain described here comes from a study of immune evolution from preneoplasia to lung adenocarcinoma. General observations from the study: Top clone frequencies peaked in normal lung, apparently declining through invasive adenocarcinoma. Highest clonality occurred in KRAS-mutant, not EGFR-mutant or double wild-type, nodules.

To note about this clone: As yet, its antigen is unknown.

H&E slides confirmed each diagnosis, reviewed by two pathologists independently. Macro-dissection enriched premalignant or tumor cells before nucleic acid extraction. The CDR3 is 17 amino acids. CDR1 KGHSH and CDR2 LQKENI come from the germline V gene. The V segment lost 4 bases and the J segment 2 bases; nucleotides outside the gene matches: 4. Sequencing was performed with immunoSEQ multiplex PCR; in TCRdb, only in-frame clones are kept and a portion is missing. The sample holds 10,000 or so clones, approximately 83% seen once. This chain uses TRBV18 with TRBJ1-6; 11 nucleotides agree with TRBD1. The TCR sequence derives from a person between 65 and 79 years old with lung adenocarcinoma. What was sequenced was FFPE minimally invasive lung adenocarcinoma tissue. CDR3 nucleotide sequence: TGTGCCAGCTCACGGACAGGGGGCGCTGCCTATAATTCACCCCTCCACTTT. Amino acid sequence: CASSRTGGAAYNSPLHF.